This T cell receptor beta chain was captured in a study of T-cell memory formation after mild COVID-19. The V and J ends lost 4 bases and 7 bases, in that order; junction bases with no gene match: 8. Germline lookup yields CDR1 DFQATT and CDR2 SNEGSKA (reference sequence). The CDR3 runs to 13 residues. This clonotype appeared a few times. TCRdb reprocessed the 5' RACE reads with MiXCR, giving one entry per CDR3 protein. The data contain 530,000 or so distinct CDR3 sequences, approximately 15% of them singletons. The chain couples TRBV20-1 to TRBJ2-7; 9 positions agree with TRBD1. This clonotype originated in an adult woman who had mild COVID-19 (a few samples of this study predate the infection). Cell type and time point are not known. The specimen sequenced was PBMCs or a T cell subset sorted from them (not recorded which). For the CDR3, the DNA is TGCAGTGCTAAGCCTTACAGGGGGCGGGAGCAGTACTTC. Its protein product is CSAKPYRGREQYF.